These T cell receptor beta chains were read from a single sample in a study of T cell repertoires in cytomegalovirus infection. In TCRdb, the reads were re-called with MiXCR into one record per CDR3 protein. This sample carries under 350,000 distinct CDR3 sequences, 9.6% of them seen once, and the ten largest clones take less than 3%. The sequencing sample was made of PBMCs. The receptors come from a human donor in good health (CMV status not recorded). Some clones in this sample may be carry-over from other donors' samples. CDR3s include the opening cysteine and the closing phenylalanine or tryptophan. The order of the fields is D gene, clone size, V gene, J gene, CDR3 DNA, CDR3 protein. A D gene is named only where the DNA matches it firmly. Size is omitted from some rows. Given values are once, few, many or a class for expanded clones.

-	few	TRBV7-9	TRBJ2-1	TGTGCCACCGTTCGAGGTGACTACAATGAGCAGTTCTTC	CATVRGDYNEQFF
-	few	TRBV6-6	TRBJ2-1	TGTGCCAGCAGGGAGAACACTTACAATGAGCAGTTCTTC	CASRENTYNEQFF
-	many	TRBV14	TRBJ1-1	TGTGCCAGCAGGGAACAGGGTGTGAACACTGAAGCTTTCTTT	CASREQGVNTEAFF
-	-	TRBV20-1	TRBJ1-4	TGCAGTGCTGTAACAGGGACTGGTGAAAAACTGTTTTTT	CSAVTGTGEKLFF
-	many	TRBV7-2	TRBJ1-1	TGTGCCAGCAGCTTATTGGGGGCGACCACTGAAGCTTTCTTT	CASSLLGATTEAFF
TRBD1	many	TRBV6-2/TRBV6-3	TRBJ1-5	TGTGCCAGCAGTTACCCCGGGACAGGGGGCTGGTTGACTCAGCCCCAGCATTTT	CASSYPGTGGWLTQPQHF
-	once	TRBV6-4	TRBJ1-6	TGTGCCAGTTCTGCCGGGAATAATTCACCCCTCCACTTT	CASSAGNNSPLHF
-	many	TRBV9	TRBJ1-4	TGTGCCAGCAGCGTACCAGGGGAAGGATATCTCCTGTTTTTT	CASSVPGEGYLLFF
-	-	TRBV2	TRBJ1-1	TGTGCCAGCAGTGGAAGCCCCCGGGGGGCTGAAGCTTTCTTT	CASSGSPRGAEAFF
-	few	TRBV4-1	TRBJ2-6	TGCGCCAGCAGCCAACAAGTCTCTGGGGCCAACGTCCTGACTTTC	CASSQQVSGANVLTF
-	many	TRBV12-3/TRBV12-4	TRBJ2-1	TGTGCCAGCAGCTATACCGGCGATGAGCAGTTCTTC	CASSYTGDEQFF
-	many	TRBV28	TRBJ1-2	TGTGCCAGCAGGGGGGCCGTTGGTGGCTACACCTTC	CASRGAVGGYTF
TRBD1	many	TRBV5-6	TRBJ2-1	TGTGCCAGCAGCCCGGGGACAGCCTCCTACAATGAGCAGTTCTTC	CASSPGTASYNEQFF
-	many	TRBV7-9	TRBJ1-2	TGTGCCAGCAGCTTATCTATGGCAGGCTACTATGGCTACACCTTC	CASSLSMAGYYGYTF
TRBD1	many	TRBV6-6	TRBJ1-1	TGTGCCAGCAGTGCTACAGGGGGAGCTGAAGCTTTCTTT	CASSATGGAEAFF
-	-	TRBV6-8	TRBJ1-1	TGTGCCAGCAAGAAGTCAGGGGCCGCGCCGTGGACTGAAGCTTTCTTT	CASKKSGAAPWTEAFF
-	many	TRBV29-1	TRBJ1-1	TGCAGCGCAAACCAGATCCCGAACACTGAAGCTTTCTTT	CSANQIPNTEAFF
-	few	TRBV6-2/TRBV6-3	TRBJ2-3	TGTGCCAGCAGACCCCAAGGGGGAGTTACAGATACGCAGTATTTT	CASRPQGGVTDTQYF
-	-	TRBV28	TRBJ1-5	TGTGCCAGCAGCTTTAGGCAGCCCCAGCATTTT	CASSFRQPQHF
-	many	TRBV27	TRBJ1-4	TGTGCCAGCAGTTACTGGGGCCAGTGGAATGAAAAACTGTTTTTT	CASSYWGQWNEKLFF
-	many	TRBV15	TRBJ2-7	TGTGCCACCTCGAGCAGTGGATATTCCTACGAGCAGTACTTC	CATSSSGYSYEQYF
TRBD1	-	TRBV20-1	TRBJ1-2	TGCAGTGCCCCCACCGACAGGGAGATCTATGGCTACACCTTC	CSAPTDREIYGYTF
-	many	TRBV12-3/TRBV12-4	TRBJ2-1	TGTGCCAGCCGGGATTACAATGAGCAGTTCTTC	CASRDYNEQFF
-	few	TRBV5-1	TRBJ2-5	TGCGCCAGCAGCCCCCGGAGCGGTACAGCCCAAGAGACCCAGTACTTC	CASSPRSGTAQETQYF
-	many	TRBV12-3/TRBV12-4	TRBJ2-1	TGTGCCAGCAGTTTAATACGGGCTTACAATGAGCAGTTCTTC	CASSLIRAYNEQFF
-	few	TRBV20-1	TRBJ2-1	TGCAGTGCTTCCCGGGACTCCAATGAGCAGTTCTTC	CSASRDSNEQFF
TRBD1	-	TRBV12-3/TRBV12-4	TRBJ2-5	TGTGCCAGCAGTTTGTTCGGACAGGGAGTTTACGAGACCCAGTACTTC	CASSLFGQGVYETQYF
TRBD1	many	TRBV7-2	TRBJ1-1	TGTGCCAGCAGAGCCGGGACAGCAAACACTGAAGCTTTCTTT	CASRAGTANTEAFF
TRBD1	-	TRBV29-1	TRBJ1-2	TGCAGCGTTGTGACAGGGGCCTCAAGCTATGGCTACACCTTC	CSVVTGASSYGYTF
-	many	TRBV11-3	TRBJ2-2	TGTGCCAGCGGCCCTACCCCGAACACCGGGGAGCTGTTTTTT	CASGPTPNTGELFF
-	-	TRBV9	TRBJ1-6	TGTGCCAGCAGCGTAAACGGAGAGAGTAATTCACCCCTCCACTTT	CASSVNGESNSPLHF
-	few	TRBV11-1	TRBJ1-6	TGTGCCAGCAGCTTTCGACTGGATGCACCCCTCCACTTT	CASSFRLDAPLHF
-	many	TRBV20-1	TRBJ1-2	TGCAGTGCCCGGGAATATGGCTACACCTTC	CSAREYGYTF
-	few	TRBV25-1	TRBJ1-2	TGTGCCAGCAGTGAATGGGCCGGGTCTTATGGCTACACCTTC	CASSEWAGSYGYTF
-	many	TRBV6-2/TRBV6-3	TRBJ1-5	TGTGCCAGCAGTTACTCGACGGGGGGCGATCAGCCCCAGCATTTT	CASSYSTGGDQPQHF
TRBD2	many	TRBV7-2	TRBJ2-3	TGTGCCAGCAGCTTACTGGTAGCGGGGGGGCATGTAGATACGCAGTATTTT	CASSLLVAGGHVDTQYF
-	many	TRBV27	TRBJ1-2	TGTGCCAGCAGTGAAGGGCCAGGGGACTATGGCTACACCTTC	CASSEGPGDYGYTF
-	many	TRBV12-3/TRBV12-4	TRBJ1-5	TGTGCCAGCAGTACCGGGACGCGGGGTCAGCCCCAGCATTTT	CASSTGTRGQPQHF
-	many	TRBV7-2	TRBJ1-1	TGTGCCAGCAGCTTACAGATCATGAACACTGAAGCTTTCTTT	CASSLQIMNTEAFF
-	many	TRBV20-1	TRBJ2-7	TGCAGTGCTAGAGATTATAGCAGACGGCAGGGCGCCTACGAGCAGTACTTC	CSARDYSRRQGAYEQYF
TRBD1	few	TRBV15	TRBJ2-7	TGTGCCACCAGCGGGACAGGAATCACCTACGAGCAGTACTTC	CATSGTGITYEQYF
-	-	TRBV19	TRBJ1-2	TGTGCCAGTAGAAATAGAACTAACTATGGCTACACCTTC	CASRNRTNYGYTF
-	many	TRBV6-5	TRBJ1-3	TGTGCCAGCAGTTACTCGTCTTGGTCCGCCGGGAACACCATATATTTT	CASSYSSWSAGNTIYF
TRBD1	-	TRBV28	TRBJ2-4	TGTGCCAGCAGTCCTCCGGACAGGGGGGTGGGCCGGGGGAAAAACATTCAGTACTTC	CASSPPDRGVGRGKNIQYF
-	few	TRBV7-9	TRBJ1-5	TGTGCCAGCAGCCGCCCGAGTCAGCCCCAGCATTTT	CASSRPSQPQHF
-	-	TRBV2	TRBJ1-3	TGTGCCAGCAAGGTGGGGTCTGGAAACACCATATATTTT	CASKVGSGNTIYF
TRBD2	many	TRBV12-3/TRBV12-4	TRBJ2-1	TGTGCCAGCAGCGTGTATTCTAGCGGGGGGGTGCATGAGCAGTTCTTC	CASSVYSSGGVHEQFF